These 32 T cell receptor beta chains were all obtained from the same sample, sequenced in a study of shared clonotypes between healthy human individuals. Positively selected for CCR7, the CD45RO-negative cells used as naive CD8 cells excluded terminally differentiated effector memory CD45RA+ cells. Method: immunoSEQ multiplex PCR; TCRdb's copy keeps in-frame clones and lacks some. Here the sample spans some 2 million clones, approximately 94% being singletons. The sample was naive CD8+ T cells sorted from blood. The source is a man aged 18 to 29 in good health.

The chain carries TRBV7-8 and TRBJ1-1; D gene unclear. The V gene lost 1 base and the J gene lost 1 base, with 7 bases spanning the gap. This CDR3 contains 14 residues. Germline CDR1 and CDR2: SGHVS and FQNEAQ. As DNA, the CDR3 is TGTGCCAGCAGCTTAGGGGGTGAGAACACTGAAGCTTTCTTT. It yields the protein CASSLGGENTEAFF.

The chain recombines TRBV7-6 with TRBJ1-3, with 10 bases identical to TRBD1. The trim removed 5 bases at V and 4 bases at J, leaving 5 bases unmatched. This CDR3 comprises 15 residues. The germline CDR1 and CDR2 sequences are SGHVS and FNYEAQ. CDR3 sequence: CASSLGTGVGNTIYF. CDR3 bases: TGTGCCAGCAGCCTCGGGACAGGGGTCGGAAACACCATATATTTT.

The chain combines TRBV5-1 with TRBJ2-7; unclear D gene. The length of the CDR3 is 16 residues. V lost 1 base to trimming and J lost 3 bases, with 17 bases between them. Germline assignment: CDR1 SGHRS and CDR2 YFSETQ. CDR3 residues: CASSLLAQTIIYEQYF. As DNA, the CDR3 is TGCGCCAGCAGCTTGCTCGCACAGACGATTATCTACGAGCAGTACTTC.

This chain links TRBV2 with TRBJ2-1, with TRBD1 identical over 10 bases. After removal of 8 bases from V and 6 bases from J, the junction contained 16 bases not matched to a gene. The CDR3 runs to 17 residues. The germline V gene encodes CDR1 SNHLY and CDR2 FYNNEI. The CDR3 coding sequence is TGTGCCAGCGTTCCGTTACTGACAGGGGGCCGGGGCAATGAGCAGTTCTTC. Its translation: CASVPLLTGGRGNEQFF.

The rearrangement joins TRBV9 to TRBJ2-5; 11 bases fit TRBD2. Germline V gene lookup returns CDR1 SGDLS and CDR2 YYNGEE. Trimming took 4 bases from V and 1 from J; bases not matched to a gene: 6. This CDR3 region has 16 residues. CDR3 nucleotide sequence: TGTGCCAGCAGCATTGGGACTAGCGGTCTCCAAGAGACCCAGTACTTC. Translated, it gives CASSIGTSGLQETQYF.

The J gene is TRBJ2-7, the V gene TRBV5-8; 8 bases map to TRBD1. The CDR3 is 18 amino acids. Germline CDR1 is SGHTS and CDR2 is YDEGEE. The V and J ends lost 3 bases and 0 bases, in that order; junction bases with no gene match: 14. The CDR3 spells CASSSDRADTKSSYEQYF. The DNA of the CDR3 is TGTGCCAGCAGCTCGGACAGGGCCGACACGAAAAGCTCCTACGAGCAGTACTTC.

This chain uses TRBV7-8 with TRBJ1-5; TRBD1 agrees at 7 bases. Unmatched junction bases numbered 4, after V lost 5 bases and J lost 3 bases. From germline, CDR1 is SGHVS and CDR2 FQNEAQ. The CDR3 covers 14 residues. The CDR3 DNA is TGTGCCAGCAGCGCCGGGACAGACAATCAGCCCCAGCATTTT. This gives the protein CASSAGTDNQPQHF.

This chain uses TRBV5-6 with TRBJ2-7; D gene uncertain. Trimming removed 1 base from V and 2 bases from J, with 10 bases in between. CDR3 length equals 14 residues. Looked up from germline, CDR1 is SGHDT and CDR2 is YYEEEE. The CDR3 loop reads CASSLSQAPYEQYF. CDR3 nucleotide sequence: TGTGCCAGCAGCTTGAGTCAGGCGCCCTACGAGCAGTACTTC. Based on the CDR3 plus reference TRBV5-6 and TRBJ2-7, the full variable domain is DAGVTQSPTHLIKTRGQQVTLRCSPKSGHDTVSWYQQALGQGPQFIFQYYEEEERQRGNFPDRFSGHQFPNYSSELNVNALLLGDSALYLCASSLSQAPYEQYFGPGTRLTVT.

For this clone: Other DNA sequences of this sample code for an identical CDR3. The CDR3 here is CASSIGFSYEQYF. Written as DNA, the CDR3 is TGTGCCAGTAGTATAGGTTTCTCCTACGAGCAGTACTTC. This sequence joins TRBV19 and TRBJ2-7, with D unresolved. This CDR3 has 13 amino acids. CDR1 LNHDA and CDR2 SQIVND come from the germline V gene (reference sequence). V shed 1 base and J shed 0 bases, with 4 bases lying between them.

The chain has TRBV27 and TRBJ2-7; tentative D call: TRBD1 (6 bases). This CDR3 comprises 13 residues. The germline V and J ends were trimmed by 8 bases and 3 bases, with 14 bases remaining between them. CDR1 is MNHEY and CDR2 is SMNVEV in the germline V gene (reference sequence). CDR3 residues: CASGNRVSYEQYF. As DNA, the CDR3 is TGTGCCAGCGGGAACAGGGTGAGCTACGAGCAGTACTTC.

This clone was detected once. V and J are TRBV4-1 and TRBJ2-2; 8 nucleotides agree with TRBD1. This CDR3 spans 14 amino acids. Germline CDR1 is MGHRA and CDR2 is YSYEKL. The V gene end was trimmed by 3 bases and the J gene end by 6 bases; junction bases not matched to a gene: 3. Written as DNA, the CDR3 is TGCGCCAGCAGCCAGAGACAGGGGTCCGGGGAGCTGTTTTTT. Protein: CASSQRQGSGELFF.

This chain joins TRBV19 and TRBJ2-5; D is unresolved. The length of the CDR3 is 12 residues. V lost 3 bases and J 5 bases, leaving 7 bases between the germline ends. The V gene's germline CDR1 is LNHDA and CDR2 SQIVND (reference sequence). Here the CDR3 DNA reads TGTGCCAGTAGTATTGGAGTCGAGACCCAGTACTTC. Amino acid sequence: CASSIGVETQYF.

This chain links TRBV4-1 with TRBJ1-6; D is ambiguous. V dropped 0 bases and J dropped 13 bases, with 10 bases sitting between them. The germline CDR1 and CDR2 sequences are MGHRA and YSYEKL. This CDR3 region has 13 residues. The CDR3 sequence is CASSQETPFPLHF. In DNA, the CDR3 is TGCGCCAGCAGCCAAGAGACACCGTTTCCCCTCCACTTT.

The chain combines TRBV7-9 with TRBJ2-7; 7 nucleotides line up with TRBD1. The CDR3 runs to 14 residues. Germline CDR1 and CDR2: SEHNR and FQNEAQ (reference sequence). V lost 3 bases and J lost 6; bases outside the gene matches: 8. The CDR3 sequence: CASSFHDRAIEQYF. CDR3 in DNA: TGTGCCAGCAGCTTCCATGACAGGGCAATCGAGCAGTACTTC.

The chain recombines TRBV29-1 with TRBJ2-2; possible D gene TRBD1, 5 bases. The CDR3 has 15 amino acids. V lost 3 bases and J lost 1, with 12 bases in between. Germline assignment: CDR1 SQVTM and CDR2 ANQGSEA. This CDR3 reads CSVDRGQGNTGELFF. The CDR3 DNA reads TGCAGCGTTGATCGCGGCCAGGGGAACACCGGGGAGCTGTTTTTT.

The chain carries TRBV28 and TRBJ1-1; D unresolved. This CDR3 comprises 15 residues. Germline assignment: CDR1 MDHEN and CDR2 SYDVKM. V was pared by 1 base and J by 1 base, with 10 bases between. The CDR3: CASSLFPGGNTEAFF. The CDR3 coding sequence is TGTGCCAGCAGTTTATTCCCGGGAGGGAACACTGAAGCTTTCTTT.

The genes are TRBV7-9 and TRBJ2-1; TRBD2 agrees at 8 bases. This CDR3 has 15 amino acids. From germline, CDR1 is SEHNR and CDR2 FQNEAQ (reference sequence). Unmatched junction bases numbered 4, after V lost 5 bases and J lost 1 base. CDR3 DNA sequence: TGTGCCAGCAGCCCGGGACTAGAGTCCTACAATGAGCAGTTCTTC. Its translation: CASSPGLESYNEQFF.

This chain joins TRBV4-1 and TRBJ2-1, with D perhaps TRBD2 (5 bases). Germline V gene sequence: CDR1 MGHRA, CDR2 YSYEKL. This CDR3 contains 15 residues. V shed 2 bases and J shed 3 bases, with 11 bases lying between them. CDR3 DNA sequence: TGCGCCAGCAGCCAACGATACCGGGACTACAATGAGCAGTTCTTC. Its protein is CASSQRYRDYNEQFF.

The CDR3 reads CASSQGGLTSGQETQYF. CDR3 nucleotide sequence: TGCGCCAGCAGCCAAGGGGGCTTGACTAGCGGGCAAGAGACCCAGTACTTC. V is TRBV4-3 and J is TRBJ2-5; 10 bases agree with TRBD2. V was pared by 1 base and J by 2 bases, with 7 bases of the junction left unmatched. The CDR3 contains 17 residues. Germline CDR1 LGHNA, CDR2 YSLEER.

The chain carries TRBV4-3 and TRBJ2-5; D is possibly TRBD1 (5 bases). V was shortened by 0 bases and J by 5 bases, with 19 bases between the two germline ends. Germline loops: CDR1 LGHNA, CDR2 YSLEER. CDR3 length equals 17 residues. Here the CDR3 reads CASSQDAPHGARETQYF. The CDR3 DNA reads as TGCGCCAGCAGCCAAGATGCCCCCCATGGGGCCCGGGAGACCCAGTACTTC.

The chain joins TRBV10-3 to TRBJ2-3, with unresolved D. Trimming took off 6 bases at V and 6 bases at J, with 7 bases between the two ends. The length of the CDR3 is 11 residues. In germline, CDR1 is ENHRY, CDR2 SYGVKD. CDR3 sequence: CAIRETDTQYF. In DNA, the CDR3 is TGTGCCATCAGGGAAACGGATACGCAGTATTTT.

The chain has TRBV9 and TRBJ2-2, with D unclear. This CDR3 contains 12 residues. The V gene's germline CDR1 is SGDLS and CDR2 YYNGEE. V dropped 8 bases and J dropped 7 bases, with 12 bases sitting between them. The CDR3 loop is CASQRSLGELFF. The CDR3 DNA sequence: TGTGCCAGTCAGAGATCTCTCGGGGAGCTGTTTTTT.

V gene TRBV7-9 combines with J gene TRBJ1-5, with a possible D match to TRBD1 (6 bases). V was trimmed by 5 bases and J by 2 bases, leaving 10 bases between them. This CDR3 spans 14 amino acids. Looked up from germline, CDR1 is SEHNR and CDR2 is FQNEAQ (reference sequence). The CDR3 here is CASSQDSRNQPQHF. The DNA of the CDR3 is TGTGCCAGCAGCCAGGACAGTCGCAATCAGCCCCAGCATTTT.

This clone was detected only once. The chain is built from TRBV13 and TRBJ2-3, with D uncertain. Germline-derived CDR1 and CDR2 are PRHDT and FYEKMQ (reference sequence). This CDR3 is 14 amino acids long. V lost 8 bases to trimming and J lost 0 bases, with 12 bases between them. The CDR3 is CASVQAASTDTQYF. The CDR3 DNA is TGTGCCAGCGTCCAGGCAGCTAGCACAGATACGCAGTATTTT.

About this clone itself: Other DNA sequences from this sample encode an identical CDR3 as well. This chain uses TRBV7-9 with TRBJ2-7; a weak D match, TRBD1 (7 bases). V was clipped by 5 bases and J by 4 bases, with 15 bases between them. The CDR3 sequence is 14 residues long. The V gene's germline CDR1 is SEHNR and CDR2 FQNEAQ (reference sequence). CDR3 in amino acids: CASSPRDRTYEQYF. The CDR3 coding sequence is TGTGCCAGCAGCCCGCGGGACAGAACTTACGAGCAGTACTTC.

J is TRBJ2-5 and V is TRBV6-5; D gene uncertain. The CDR3 runs to 8 residues. CDR1 MNHEY and CDR2 SVGAGI come from the germline V gene. Between the trimmed V and J ends, which lost 6 bases and 9 bases, there was a span of 2 bases. CDR3 sequence: CASSPQYF. In DNA, the CDR3 is TGTGCCAGCAGCCCCCAGTACTTC.

The rearrangement joins TRBV28 to TRBJ1-4; D gene uncertain. The germline V gene has CDR1 MDHEN and CDR2 SYDVKM. V lost 3 bases and J 8 bases, leaving 16 bases between the germline ends. The CDR3 totals 15 residues. The CDR3: CASSFSPFEGEKLFF. In DNA form, the CDR3 reads TGTGCCAGCAGTTTCTCCCCCTTTGAGGGCGAAAAACTGTTTTTT.

The J gene is TRBJ1-6, the V gene TRBV4-2, with 7 nucleotides matching TRBD1. Trimming cost V 7 bases and J 10 bases; bases outside gene matches: 10. Germline CDR1 reads LGHNA; CDR2 reads YNFKEQ. CDR3 size: 14 residues. The CDR3 here is CASNTGDPDSPLHF. The CDR3 DNA follows: TGTGCCAGCAACACAGGGGACCCCGACTCACCCCTCCACTTT.

The chain has TRBV5-6 and TRBJ1-2, with TRBD1 matching 7 bases. J lost 5 bases, V lost 1 base, and 8 bases had no gene match. Germline assignment: CDR1 SGHDT and CDR2 YYEEEE. The CDR3 is 15 residues long. CDR3 amino acids: CASSLTGTEFYGYTF. The DNA of the CDR3 is TGTGCCAGCAGCTTGACCGGGACAGAATTTTATGGCTACACCTTC.

The J gene is TRBJ1-1, the V gene TRBV5-4, with no clear D. Germline lookup yields CDR1 SGHNT and CDR2 YYREEE (reference sequence). V lost 0 bases to trimming and J lost 5 bases, with 14 bases between them. The length of the CDR3 is 15 residues. Written as DNA, the CDR3 is TGTGCCAGCAGCTTGGACGGGCTCGAAAGGACTGAAGCTTTCTTT. This sequence encodes CASSLDGLERTEAFF.

The rearrangement links TRBV18 to TRBJ2-7; the D gene is possibly TRBD2 (6 bases). Germline-derived CDR1 and CDR2 are KGHSH and LQKENI. V was pared by 1 base and J by 3 bases, with 22 bases between. The CDR3 is 18 amino acids. The CDR3 here is CASSPLRVSGSGDYEQYF. CDR3 nucleotides: TGTGCCAGCTCACCACTTAGGGTATCCGGGAGTGGTGACTACGAGCAGTACTTC.

The genes are TRBV7-6 and TRBJ2-5; a weak D match, TRBD2 (6 bases). V dropped 5 bases and J dropped 3 bases, with 10 bases sitting between them. This CDR3 is 13 amino acids long. Germline values: CDR1 SGHVS, CDR2 FNYEAQ. The CDR3 DNA reads as TGTGCCAGCAGCCCGGGACTGGAAGAGACCCAGTACTTC. As protein: CASSPGLEETQYF.